Below are 28 T cell receptor beta chains sequenced from a single sample in a study of response to subunit inactivated influenza vaccine. TCRdb recomputed calls from the RT-PCR reads with MiXCR, one row per CDR3 protein. The table has 560,000 or so distinct CDR3 sequences, less than 8% seen once; the top ten hold under 15%. Sequencing was performed on PBMCs from blood, taken about 24 months after vaccination. Receptors were obtained from a man aged 45 to 70 who received an inactivated influenza vaccine.

In its sample, this clonotype was seen many times. J is TRBJ2-2 and V is TRBV5-1; D gene uncertain. V was trimmed by 2 bases and J by 0 bases, leaving 8 bases between them. Germline V gene lookup returns CDR1 SGHRS and CDR2 YFSETQ. The CDR3 loop spans 15 amino acids. The CDR3 sequence: CASSFPTSNTGELFF. The CDR3 nucleotides are TGCGCCAGCAGCTTTCCGACCTCGAACACCGGGGAGCTGTTTTTT.

The chain employs TRBV11-2 and TRBJ2-3; 8 bases line up with TRBD2. The CDR3 has 17 residues. Losses at the gene ends were 0 bases for V and 0 bases for J; bases not matched to a gene: 5. The germline V gene has CDR1 SGHAT and CDR2 FQNNGV. The CDR3 region has the DNA TGTGCCAGCAGCTTAGATGGACTAGCTTCTAGCACAGATACGCAGTATTTT. Translating gives CASSLDGLASSTDTQYF.

This clonotype has just a few counts. This rearrangement joins TRBV4-1 to TRBJ2-7, with 7 bases aligning to TRBD1. Per germline, CDR1 MGHRA and CDR2 YSYEKL. V shed 2 bases, J shed 3 bases, and the junction held 10 bases outside the gene matches. The CDR3 extends over 16 amino acids. This chain's CDR3 is CASSQLERTGSYEQYF. The CDR3 nucleotides read TGCGCCAGCAGCCAACTCGAAAGGACAGGAAGCTACGAGCAGTACTTC.

V is TRBV20-1 and J is TRBJ2-5; 8 bases agree with TRBD2. Germline V CDR1 and CDR2: DFQATT, SNEGSKA (reference sequence). V dropped 4 bases and J dropped 5; count of bases not matched to a gene: 9. This CDR3 comprises 14 residues. The CDR3 nucleotides are TGCAGTGCTAAGGGGCGAGCGGGGGACGAGACCCAGTACTTC. Translated, it gives CSAKGRAGDETQYF.

This clonotype was counted between two and nine times. CDR3 sequence (DNA): TGTGCCAGCAGTTTATGGGGCTTCGAGCAGTTCTTC. As protein: CASSLWGFEQFF. This chain links TRBV28 with TRBJ2-1, with D unresolved. The germline gives CDR1 MDHEN, CDR2 SYDVKM. Trimming pared 0 bases from V and 10 bases from J, leaving 7 bases between. The CDR3 length is 12 residues.

This clonotype was picked up a small number of times. The chain carries TRBV28 and TRBJ2-1, with 13 bases matching TRBD2. CDR1 is MDHEN and CDR2 is SYDVKM in the germline V gene. CDR3 length: 15 residues. Losses at the gene ends were 5 bases for V and 6 bases for J; bases not matched to a gene: 4. The CDR3 nucleotides read TGTGCCAGCAGTACTAGCGGGGGGGCTGTCAATGAGCAGTTCTTC. This codes for CASSTSGGAVNEQFF.

This clonotype came up a few times. The rearrangement uses TRBV29-1 and TRBJ2-1; 9 bases agree with TRBD2. Unmatched junction bases numbered 7, after V lost 6 bases and J lost 4 bases. The length of the CDR3 is 14 residues. The germline V gene has CDR1 SQVTM and CDR2 ANQGSEA. The CDR3 sequence is CSVAGTSSYNEQFF. The DNA of the CDR3 is TGCAGCGTGGCCGGGACTAGCTCTTACAATGAGCAGTTCTTC.

This rearrangement joins TRBV20-1 to TRBJ2-4, with D possibly matching TRBD2 (7 bases). The V end lost 3 bases, the J end lost 2 bases, and 17 bases lay between the germline ends. Germline V gene data show CDR1 as DFQATT and CDR2 as SNEGSKA (reference sequence). The CDR3 has 16 amino acids. CDR3: CSASGKGGRTKNIQYF. The DNA of the CDR3 is TGCAGTGCTAGTGGCAAGGGGGGGCGCACCAAAAACATTCAGTACTTC.

CDR3: CASSLPTSGRTYEQYF. CDR3 in DNA: TGTGCCAGCAGCCTCCCGACTAGCGGGAGGACCTACGAGCAGTACTTC. The chain has TRBV7-8 and TRBJ2-7; TRBD2 aligns across 13 bases. J gave up 2 bases and V 5 bases, and 6 bases lay outside the gene matches. CDR1 SGHVS and CDR2 FQNEAQ come from the germline V gene. This CDR3 has 16 amino acids.

There are many counts of this clonotype. The J gene is TRBJ2-7, the V gene TRBV14, with D maybe TRBD2 (6 bases). Per germline, CDR1 SGHDN and CDR2 FVKESK. V lost 2 bases to trimming and J lost 7 bases, with 18 bases between them. This CDR3 is 15 amino acids long. The CDR3 sequence: CASSQLGGGTREQYF. Here the CDR3 DNA reads TGTGCCAGCAGCCAACTTGGTGGGGGGACGCGGGAGCAGTACTTC.

This clonotype was seen at least ten times. The gene calls are TRBV5-1 and TRBJ2-1; 11 bases map to TRBD2. The CDR3 loop spans 18 amino acids. J lost 9 bases, V lost 4 bases, and 18 bases had no gene match. Germline lookup yields CDR1 SGHRS and CDR2 YFSETQ. CDR3 sequence (DNA): TGCGCCAGCAGCCTCGGTGGCATTAGCGGGAGGGTCCCTGGTGAGCAGTTCTTC. The encoded protein is CASSLGGISGRVPGEQFF.

As for this clonotype: The junction departs from the called germline gene at one end, perhaps through a read error. V gene TRBV6-2 or TRBV6-3 combines with J gene TRBJ1-3, with D possibly being TRBD1 (5 bases). The CDR3 covers 11 residues. Germline V gene lookup returns CDR1 MNHEY and CDR2 SVGEGT. The CDR3 DNA follows: TGTGCCAGCAGTATGGGGACTTCCACCTTTTTT. Translation gives CASSMGTSTFF.

This clonotype was found a few times. V is TRBV7-9 and J is TRBJ2-3; D is unclear. The CDR3 covers 14 residues. Deletions cut 3 bases from V and 2 bases from J, with 9 bases between. From germline, CDR1 is SEHNR and CDR2 FQNEAQ (reference sequence). The CDR3 DNA follows: TGTGCCAGCAGCTTTGACCACCCCACAGATACGCAGTATTTT. Encoded protein: CASSFDHPTDTQYF.

In this sample, this clonotype turned up many times. This sequence joins TRBV7-2 and TRBJ1-5; no clear D. Looked up from germline, CDR1 is SGHTA and CDR2 is FQGNSA. V lost 5 bases and J lost 5, with 16 bases in between. The CDR3 is 15 residues long. CDR3: CASSPEKGGYQPQHF. The CDR3 region has the DNA TGTGCCAGCAGCCCAGAGAAGGGAGGATATCAGCCCCAGCATTTT. Filled out from reference TRBV7-2 and TRBJ1-5, the complete variable domain reads GAGVSQSPSNKVTEKGKDVELRCDPISGHTALYWYRQSLGQGLEFLIYFQGNSAPDKSGLPSDRFSAERTGGSVSTLTIQRTQQEDSAVYLCASSPEKGGYQPQHFGDGTRLSIL.

This clonotype was observed at least ten times. The rearrangement uses TRBV15 and TRBJ2-1; 7 nucleotides agree with TRBD2. The CDR3 runs to 17 residues. V shed 3 bases and J 5 bases; nucleotides not matched to a gene: 13. The germline gives CDR1 LNHNV, CDR2 YYDKDF (reference sequence). The CDR3 sequence is CATSSAPLAKGHNEQFF. DNA of the CDR3: TGTGCCACCAGCAGCGCACCACTAGCGAAGGGCCACAATGAGCAGTTCTTC.

V usage is TRBV29-1 and J usage is TRBJ1-2, with D hard to call. The CDR3 is 14 amino acids. The V end was cut by 4 bases, the J end by 2 bases, with 14 bases between. The germline V gene encodes CDR1 SQVTM and CDR2 ANQGSEA. The CDR3 DNA reads TGCAGCGTTGCCCTGATGGCAGTCAACTATGGCTACACCTTC. Translated: CSVALMAVNYGYTF. The complete variable domain, with remaining parts taken from reference TRBV29-1 and TRBJ1-2, reads SAVISQKPSRDICQRGTSLTIQCQVDSQVTMMFWYRQQPGQSLTLIATANQGSEATYESGFVIDKFPISRPNLTFSTLTVSNMSPEDSSIYLCSVALMAVNYGYTFGSGTRLTVV.

At least ten counts were recorded for this clonotype. The rearrangement uses TRBV12-3 or TRBV12-4 and TRBJ2-1; 7 bases are shared with TRBD2. The length of the CDR3 is 15 residues. V lost 5 bases to trimming and J lost 1 base; unmatched junction nucleotides: 5. CDR3 in amino acids: CASSPGLVSYNEQFF. The CDR3 bases are TGTGCCAGCAGTCCCGGACTAGTATCCTACAATGAGCAGTTCTTC.

V usage is TRBV10-3 and J usage is TRBJ2-5; D is unclear. V lost 0 bases to trimming and J lost 5 bases, with 7 bases between them. There are 13 residues in the CDR3. Per germline, CDR1 ENHRY and CDR2 SYGVKD. The CDR3 spells CAISESVGETQYF. The CDR3 DNA reads as TGTGCCATCAGTGAGTCGGTGGGTGAGACCCAGTACTTC.

The CDR3 spells CASSTGMEQYF. DNA for the CDR3: TGTGCCAGCAGTACAGGGATGGAGCAGTACTTC. The V gene is TRBV6-6, the J gene TRBJ2-7; possibly TRBD1 for D (6 bases). The V end lost 5 bases, the J end lost 7 bases, and 9 bases lay between the germline ends. CDR3 length: 11 residues. Germline values: CDR1 MNHNY, CDR2 SVGAGI (reference sequence).

This clonotype came up many times. The germline gene is not matched at one end of the junction; a read error may be the cause. The CDR3 sequence: CASRLGQGSNEQYF. The CDR3 nucleotides are TGTGCCAGCAGATTAGGACAGGGTTCCAACGAGCAGTACTTC. The chain is built from TRBV7-8 and TRBJ2-7, with TRBD1 matching over 8 bases. CDR3 length: 14 amino acids. Germline V lookup: CDR1 SGHVS, CDR2 FQNEAQ.

The chain couples TRBV10-1 to TRBJ2-7, with 7 bases lining up with TRBD1. Trimming removed 6 bases from V and 5 bases from J; junction bases left unmatched: 16. CDR1 is WNHNN, CDR2 SYGVQD, per germline (reference sequence). The CDR3 is 16 amino acids. Written as DNA, the CDR3 is TGCGCCAGCAGGTCATCTCCCGGGACAGCTTACGACGAGCAGTACTTC. This translates into CASRSSPGTAYDEQYF.

V gene TRBV7-2 combines with J gene TRBJ2-4, with TRBD1 as a possible D gene (5 bases). CDR1 is SGHTA and CDR2 is FQGNSA in the germline V gene. The V and J ends lost 4 bases and 6 bases respectively, with 16 bases between them. The CDR3 has 15 amino acids. CDR3 bases: TGTGCCAGCAGCTCGCTAGGGGCAGGGCGAAACATTCAGTACTTC. Its protein product is CASSSLGAGRNIQYF.

This clonotype was seen ten or more times. This chain connects TRBV2 to TRBJ2-1; 12 bases are a match to TRBD2. Per the germline V gene, CDR1 is SNHLY and CDR2 is FYNNEI. The CDR3 has 18 residues. The V gene end was trimmed by 6 bases and the J gene end by 2 bases; junction bases not matched to a gene: 11. The CDR3: CASRAPLRTSGTYNEQFF. DNA for the CDR3: TGTGCCAGCAGGGCACCTCTCCGGACTAGCGGGACCTACAATGAGCAGTTCTTC.

The chain couples TRBV7-2 to TRBJ2-7; 7 bases agree with TRBD2. The germline gives CDR1 SGHTA, CDR2 FQGNSA. The CDR3 length is 14 residues. Germline trimming cut 5 bases from V and 4 bases from J; bases unmatched to any gene: 8. Here the CDR3 reads CASSPWGGWYEQYF. The CDR3 bases are TGTGCCAGCAGCCCCTGGGGGGGGTGGTACGAGCAGTACTTC.

This clonotype has at least ten counts. The chain joins TRBV5-1 to TRBJ1-2; D unclear. CDR1 is SGHRS, CDR2 YFSETQ, per germline. V shed 6 bases and J shed 2 bases, with 17 bases lying between them. The CDR3 runs 15 residues. The CDR3 bases are TGCGCCAGCACCCCAAAAGGACCCCCAAACTATGGCTACACCTTC. Amino acid sequence: CASTPKGPPNYGYTF.

The genes are TRBV20-1 and TRBJ2-3, with a tentative D call TRBD1 (6 bases). Germline values: CDR1 DFQATT, CDR2 SNEGSKA (reference sequence). The V and J ends lost 0 bases and 1 base respectively, with 14 bases between them. The CDR3 runs 16 residues. CDR3 region: CSARDAQGYRTDTQYF. The CDR3 nucleotides read TGCAGTGCTAGAGATGCGCAGGGGTACCGCACAGATACGCAGTATTTT.

This clonotype was recorded at least ten times. The gene calls are TRBV12-3 or TRBV12-4 and TRBJ2-1, with TRBD2 matching over 13 bases. V was clipped by 6 bases and J by 10 bases; unmatched bases: 9. The CDR3 has 15 residues. CDR3 coding DNA: TGTGCCAGCAGCCCCGGGACTAGCGGGGTGGGGGAGCAGTTCTTC. Its protein is CASSPGTSGVGEQFF.

The rearrangement uses TRBV12-3 or TRBV12-4 and TRBJ1-2; TRBD1 matches at 12 bases. V dropped 2 bases and J dropped 7; count of bases not matched to a gene: 8. This CDR3 region has 16 residues. Here the CDR3 DNA reads TGTGCCAGCAGTTTATCCGGGACAGGGGGCTCCGGTGGCTACACCTTC. It encodes CASSLSGTGGSGGYTF.